The 3 T cell receptor beta chains reported below all come from one sample, sequenced in a study of regulatory T cells in long-lasting Graves disease. Assembly of TCR beta libraries relied on iRepertoire HTBI primers together with Arm-PCR of CDR3 regions. TCRdb redid the calling of the multiplex PCR reads with MiXCR, one entry per CDR3 protein. The repertoire holds about 530,000 distinct CDR3 sequences, with roughly a sixth as singletons. Sample time point: newly diagnosed GD, antithyroid drugs for less than 3 months. Researchers made the TCR library from RNA that was extracted from PBMCs. The sample was also reused in another study, on T cells in Graves' hyperthyroidism and ophthalmopathy.

The sample in question was peripheral blood mononuclear cells (PBMCs), obtained at new diagnosis, from a patient treated with antithyroid drugs. The receptors were gathered from a woman aged 35 to 59 with Graves disease.

This clonotype came up many times. The chain carries TRBV6-1 and TRBJ2-1, with 9 nucleotides matching TRBD1. The ends lost 10 bases at V and 1 base at J; junction bases unmatched: 14. The CDR3 has 17 amino acids. Germline V lookup: CDR1 MNHNS, CDR2 SASEGT. The CDR3 DNA reads TGTGCCATCGCGGACAGGGGACTCAGCGGTTCCTACAATGAGCAGTTCTTC. It yields the protein CAIADRGLSGSYNEQFF.

Here the CDR3 reads CASSRGGTGGRYEQYF. The CDR3 bases are TGTGCCAGCAGTCGTGGTGGGACAGGGGGCCGGTACGAGCAGTACTTC. This sequence joins TRBV27 and TRBJ2-7, with 12 nucleotides matching TRBD1. Germline CDR1 and CDR2: MNHEY and SMNVEV (reference sequence). The CDR3 sequence is 16 residues long. V trimming: 5 bases; J trimming: 4 bases; junction bases outside the gene matches: 9.

This clonotype came up many times. The J gene is TRBJ2-5, the V gene TRBV5-4; the D is unclear. Germline CDR1 and CDR2: SGHNT and YYREEE (reference sequence). This CDR3 contains 12 residues. The V gene lost 5 bases and the J gene lost 0 bases, with 5 bases spanning the gap. The CDR3 DNA reads as TGTGCCAGCAGTCGGGACCAAGAGACCCAGTACTTC. Amino acids: CASSRDQETQYF.